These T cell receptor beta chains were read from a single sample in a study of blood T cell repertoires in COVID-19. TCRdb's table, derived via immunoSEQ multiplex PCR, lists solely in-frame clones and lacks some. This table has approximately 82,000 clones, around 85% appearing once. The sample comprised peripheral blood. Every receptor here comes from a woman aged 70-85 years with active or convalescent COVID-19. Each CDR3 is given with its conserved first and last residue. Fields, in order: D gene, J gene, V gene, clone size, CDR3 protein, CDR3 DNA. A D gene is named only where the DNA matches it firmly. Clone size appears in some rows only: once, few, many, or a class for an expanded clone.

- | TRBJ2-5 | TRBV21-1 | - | CASSKGDYPGTQETQYF | TGTGCCAGCAGCAAAGGGGACTACCCAGGGACACAAGAGACCCAGTACTTC
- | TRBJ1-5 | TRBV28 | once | CASSSTGLLKQPQHF | TGTGCCAGCAGTTCCACGGGACTCCTAAAGCAGCCCCAGCATTTT
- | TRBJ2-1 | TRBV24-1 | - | CATSDLARGGPDEQFF | TGTGCCACCAGTGATTTGGCTAGGGGGGGTCCAGATGAGCAGTTCTTC
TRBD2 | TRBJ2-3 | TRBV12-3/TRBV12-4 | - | CASRNGGAVTQYF | TGTGCCAGCAGGAACGGGGGGGCAGTTACGCAGTATTTT
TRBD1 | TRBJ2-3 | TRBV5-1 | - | CASSQGAGTDTQYF | TGCGCCAGCAGCCAGGGGGCTGGCACAGATACGCAGTATTTT
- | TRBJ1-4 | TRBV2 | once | CASSGQLALNEKLFF | TGTGCCAGCAGCGGACAGCTCGCTCTAAATGAAAAACTGTTTTTT
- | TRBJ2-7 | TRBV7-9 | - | CASSLGQYEQYF | TGTGCCAGCAGCTTAGGCCAGTACGAGCAGTACTTC
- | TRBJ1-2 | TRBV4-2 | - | CASSQDPSPDYGYTF | TGTGCCAGCAGCCAAGATCCGTCTCCAGACTATGGCTACACCTTC
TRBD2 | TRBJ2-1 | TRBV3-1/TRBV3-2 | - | CASSPDRTSGHNEQFF | TGTGCCAGCAGCCCTGATAGGACTAGCGGACACAATGAGCAGTTCTTC
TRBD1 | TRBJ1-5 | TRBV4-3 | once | CASSQDPGQGWGQPQHF | TGCGCCAGCAGCCAAGACCCGGGACAGGGATGGGGTCAGCCCCAGCATTTT
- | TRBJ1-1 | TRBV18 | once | CASGSRGTNTEAFF | TGTGCCAGCGGCTCCAGGGGAACGAACACTGAAGCTTTCTTT
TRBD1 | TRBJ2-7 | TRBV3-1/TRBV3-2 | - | CASTPSLGQGVYEQYF | TGTGCCAGCACCCCAAGCCTCGGGCAGGGGGTCTACGAGCAGTACTTC
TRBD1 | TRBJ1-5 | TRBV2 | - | CASRLEGAGNQPQHF | TGTGCCAGCAGACTAGAGGGGGCCGGGAATCAGCCCCAGCATTTT
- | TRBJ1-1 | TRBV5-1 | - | CASRSLTGNTEAFF | TGCGCCAGCAGATCCCTAACAGGGAACACTGAAGCTTTCTTT
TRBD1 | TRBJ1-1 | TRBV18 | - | CASFPQGDTEAFF | TGTGCCAGCTTCCCCCAGGGGGACACTGAAGCTTTCTTT
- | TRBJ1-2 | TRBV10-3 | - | CAISSGGQYYGYTF | TGTGCCATCAGCTCCGGGGGGCAGTACTATGGCTACACCTTC
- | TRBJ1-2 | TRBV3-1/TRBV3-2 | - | CASSPVDSLGGYTF | TGTGCCAGCAGCCCCGTAGACAGTCTCGGAGGCTACACCTTC
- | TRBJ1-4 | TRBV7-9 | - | CASSPSWGKGDEKLFF | TGTGCCAGCAGTCCCTCTTGGGGGAAGGGGGATGAAAAACTGTTTTTT
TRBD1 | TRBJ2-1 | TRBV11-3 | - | CASSFRDRVEQFF | TGTGCCAGCAGCTTCCGGGACAGGGTTGAGCAGTTCTTC
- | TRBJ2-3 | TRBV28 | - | CASSLRTPDTQYF | TGTGCCAGCAGTTTAAGAACACCCGATACGCAGTATTTT
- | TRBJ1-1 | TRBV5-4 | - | CASSSTAMNTEAFF | TGTGCCAGCAGCTCGACAGCTATGAACACTGAAGCTTTCTTT
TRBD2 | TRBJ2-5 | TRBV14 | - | CASSQVHGGAQYF | TGTGCCAGCAGCCAAGTCCACGGGGGGGCCCAATACTTC
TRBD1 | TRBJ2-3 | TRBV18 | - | CASSPLAGGSSTDTQYF | TGTGCCAGCTCACCATTGGCAGGGGGCTCCAGCACAGATACGCAGTATTTT
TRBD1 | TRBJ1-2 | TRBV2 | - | CASTGRTGQEVRYGYTF | TGTGCCAGCACCGGAAGGACAGGGCAAGAGGTACGCTATGGCTACACCTTC
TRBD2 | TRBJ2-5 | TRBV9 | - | CASSASTSGGQETQYF | TGTGCCAGCAGCGCCTCCACTAGCGGGGGTCAAGAGACCCAGTACTTC
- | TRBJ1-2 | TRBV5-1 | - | CASSTPTRKETF | TGCGCCAGCAGCACCCCGACACGGAAAGAGACCTTC
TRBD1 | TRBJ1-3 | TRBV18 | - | CASSPTRDRQAGNTIYF | TGTGCCAGCTCACCGACCCGGGACAGGCAAGCTGGAAACACCATATATTTT
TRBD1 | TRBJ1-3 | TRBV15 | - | CATSRGGQAYF | TGTGCCACCAGCAGAGGAGGACAGGCGTATTTT
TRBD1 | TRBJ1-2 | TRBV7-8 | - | CASSPSRDRGGNYGYTF | TGTGCCAGCAGCCCGAGCAGAGACAGGGGAGGCAACTATGGCTACACCTTC
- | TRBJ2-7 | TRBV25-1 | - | CASSEYNRGYEQYF | TGTGCCAGCAGTGAATACAATAGGGGCTACGAGCAGTACTTC
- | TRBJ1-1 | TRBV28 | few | CASKAKLRGNTEAFF | TGTGCCAGCAAGGCGAAGCTTCGGGGGAACACTGAAGCTTTCTTT
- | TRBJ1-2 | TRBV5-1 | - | CASSLDLQTRTTNYGYTF | TGCGCCAGCAGCTTGGATCTCCAGACCCGAACTACTAACTATGGCTACACCTTC
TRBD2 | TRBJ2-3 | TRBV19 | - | CASSITGGLTDTQYF | TGTGCCAGTAGTATTACGGGGGGTTTGACAGATACGCAGTATTTT
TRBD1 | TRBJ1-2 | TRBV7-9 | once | CVSGKSGTGGHGYTF | TGTGTCAGCGGAAAAAGCGGGACAGGGGGCCACGGCTACACCTTC
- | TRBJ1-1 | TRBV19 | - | CASTLGLLNTEAFF | TGTGCCAGCACCTTGGGGCTCTTGAACACTGAAGCTTTCTTT
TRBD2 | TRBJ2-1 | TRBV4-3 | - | CASSRGASGDNEQFF | TGCGCCAGCAGCAGGGGGGCTAGCGGGGACAATGAGCAGTTCTTC
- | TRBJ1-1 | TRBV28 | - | CASSLYERMNTEAFF | TGTGCCAGCAGTTTATACGAGAGGATGAACACTGAAGCTTTCTTT
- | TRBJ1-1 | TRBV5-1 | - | CASSLAPPGEGSTEAFF | TGCGCCAGCAGCTTGGCCCCTCCTGGTGAGGGTAGCACTGAAGCTTTCTTT
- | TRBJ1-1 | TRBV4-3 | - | CASSPSPGNTEAFF | TGCGCCAGCAGCCCATCCCCGGGGAACACTGAAGCTTTCTTT
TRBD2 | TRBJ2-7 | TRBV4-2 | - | CASSQAPRTSGVSSYEQYF | TGTGCCAGCAGCCAAGCCCCCCGGACTAGCGGGGTTAGCTCCTACGAGCAGTACTTC
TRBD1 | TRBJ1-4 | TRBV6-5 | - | CASRPTGEKNEKLFF | TGTGCCAGCAGGCCAACAGGGGAAAAAAATGAAAAACTGTTTTTT
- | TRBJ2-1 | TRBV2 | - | CASKFRTFSYNEQFF | TGTGCCAGCAAGTTCCGGACTTTCTCCTACAATGAGCAGTTCTTC
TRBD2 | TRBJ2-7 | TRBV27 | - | CASGIHRSGGAYEQYF | TGTGCCAGCGGAATACATCGTAGCGGGGGGGCTTACGAGCAGTACTTC
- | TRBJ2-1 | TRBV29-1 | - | CSVRQYSYNEQFF | TGCAGCGTTCGACAGTACTCCTACAATGAGCAGTTCTTC
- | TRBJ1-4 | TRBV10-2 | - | CASSVGGAEKLFF | TGCGCCAGCAGTGTTGGAGGAGCGGAAAAACTGTTTTTT
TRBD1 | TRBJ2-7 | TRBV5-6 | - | CASSQDRYEQYF | TGTGCCAGCAGCCAGGACAGGTACGAGCAGTACTTC
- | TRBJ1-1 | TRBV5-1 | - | CASSFRENTEAFF | TGCGCCAGCAGCTTCAGGGAGAACACTGAAGCTTTCTTT
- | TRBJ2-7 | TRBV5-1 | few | CASRTGGTPYEQYF | TGCGCCAGCAGAACAGGAGGGACGCCCTACGAGCAGTACTTC
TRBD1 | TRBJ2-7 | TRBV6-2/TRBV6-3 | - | CASSYLGQGKPSYEQYF | TGTGCCAGCAGTTACCTAGGACAGGGGAAGCCCTCCTACGAGCAGTACTTC
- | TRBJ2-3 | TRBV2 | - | CASSEQAPTDTQYF | TGTGCCAGCAGTGAACAGGCCCCCACAGATACGCAGTATTTT
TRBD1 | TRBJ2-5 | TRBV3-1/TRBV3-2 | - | CASSPRDRVSETQYF | TGTGCCAGCAGCCCCCGGGACAGGGTGTCTGAGACCCAGTACTTC